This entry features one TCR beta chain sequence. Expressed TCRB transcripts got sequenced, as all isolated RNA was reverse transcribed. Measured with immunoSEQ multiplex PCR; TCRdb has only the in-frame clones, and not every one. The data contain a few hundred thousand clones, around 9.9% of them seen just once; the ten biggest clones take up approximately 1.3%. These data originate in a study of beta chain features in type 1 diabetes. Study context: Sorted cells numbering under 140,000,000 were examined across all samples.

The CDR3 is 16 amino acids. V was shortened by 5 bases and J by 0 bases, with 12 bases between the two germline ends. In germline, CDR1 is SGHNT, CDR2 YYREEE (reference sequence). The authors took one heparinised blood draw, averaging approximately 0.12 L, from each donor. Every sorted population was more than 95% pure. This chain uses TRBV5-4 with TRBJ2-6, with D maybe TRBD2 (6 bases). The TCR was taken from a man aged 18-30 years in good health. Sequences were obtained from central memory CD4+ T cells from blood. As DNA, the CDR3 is TGTGCCAGCAGACGCGGGGTGGACTCTGGGGCCAACGTCCTGACTTTC. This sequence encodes CASRRGVDSGANVLTF.